The rows below give T cell receptor beta chains drawn from one sample of a study of OX40 agonist ivuxolimab in advanced cancers. Profiled with immunoSEQ multiplex PCR; TCRdb holds only in-frame clones, not every one. Of just over 70,000 clones listed, about 83% are singletons. The starting material was CD4+ or CD8+ T cells sorted from blood, obtained in a trial of the OX40 agonist ivuxolimab. These receptor sequences come from an adult with an advanced solid tumor such as melanoma, head and neck, liver or kidney cancer. Both conserved end residues are part of each CDR3. A D gene is named only where the DNA matches it firmly. Size tells how often a clone was seen (once, few, many) or the class of an expanded clone, and some rows leave it out.

DNA	CDR3	D	J	V	size
TGTGCCAGCAGTTCGTGGACAGGGGGCGGTGACGAGCAGTACTTC	CASSSWTGGGDEQYF	TRBD1	TRBJ2-7	TRBV27	NA
TGCGCCAGCAGCTTAAGGACGGAAGCTAACTATGGCTACACCTTC	CASSLRTEANYGYTF	NA	TRBJ1-2	TRBV4-3	NA
TGTGCCAGTAGGGGGCGGCGGGGGAACGAGCAGTACTTC	CASRGRRGNEQYF	TRBD2	TRBJ2-7	TRBV19	NA
TGTGCCAGCAGCTTTGCGGACGAGCAGTACTTC	CASSFADEQYF	NA	TRBJ2-7	TRBV5-4	NA
TGTGCCAGCAGTGAATCCAGGACAGTGTATGGCTACACCTTC	CASSESRTVYGYTF	NA	TRBJ1-2	TRBV25-1	NA
TGTGCCTGGGGCAGGGGATTGAACACCGGGGAGCTGTTTTTT	CAWGRGLNTGELFF	NA	TRBJ2-2	TRBV30	few
TGTGCCAGCAGTTCCCTGGTCCAGAACACTGAAGCTTTCTTT	CASSSLVQNTEAFF	NA	TRBJ1-1	TRBV6-1	NA
TGTGCCAGTAGTGGCTACGCAGGGGTGGGAAACATTCAGTACTTC	CASSGYAGVGNIQYF	NA	TRBJ2-4	TRBV19	NA
TGCGCCAGCAGCCAAGAAGGGGACAGGAGCTCCTACAATGAGCAGTTCTTC	CASSQEGDRSSYNEQFF	TRBD1	TRBJ2-1	TRBV4-1	NA
TGTGCCAGCAGCCAAGAGTCAGCAGTGGGTGGCTACACCTTC	CASSQESAVGGYTF	NA	TRBJ1-2	TRBV14	few
TGCGCCAGCAGCCAAGAGTACCTCTCCTACGAGCAGTACTTC	CASSQEYLSYEQYF	NA	TRBJ2-7	TRBV4-1	NA
TGTGCCAGCAGGCCATTCGGGACAGGAGTCTACAATGAGCAGTTCTTC	CASRPFGTGVYNEQFF	TRBD1	TRBJ2-1	TRBV27	NA
TGTGCCAGCAGTCCAAGATCAAGGGATAATTCACCCCTCCACTTT	CASSPRSRDNSPLHF	NA	TRBJ1-6	TRBV27	few
TGTGCCAGCACCCCCGAGGGGAATGAGCAGTTCTTC	CASTPEGNEQFF	NA	TRBJ2-1	TRBV7-8	NA
TGTGCCAGCAGTTACAACTGGAAAAACATTCAGTACTTC	CASSYNWKNIQYF	NA	TRBJ2-4	TRBV11-1	once
TGCGCCAGCAGCTTTCAAGAGACCCAGTACTTC	CASSFQETQYF	NA	TRBJ2-5	TRBV5-1	NA
TGCAGGGCCACGGGAGGGGCTGAAGCTTTCTTT	CRATGGAEAFF	NA	TRBJ1-1	TRBV20-1	NA
TGTGCCAGCAGCGTAGGGCCCCGAGAACAGGGGCGAGGGATGCAGTTCTTC	CASSVGPREQGRGMQFF	TRBD1	TRBJ2-1	TRBV9	NA
TGCGCCAGCAGCTTGTCGCCAGGGGGCCCCCAAGAGACCCAGTACTTC	CASSLSPGGPQETQYF	TRBD1	TRBJ2-5	TRBV5-1	once
TGCGCCAGCAGCCAAGGGGACAGGGAAGTTCGGGCTTTCTTT	CASSQGDREVRAFF	TRBD1	TRBJ1-1	TRBV4-3	NA
TGTGCCAGCAGCTTAGGCAGGGAAGATCAGCCCCAGCATTTT	CASSLGREDQPQHF	NA	TRBJ1-5	TRBV7-9	NA
TGTGCCAGCAGCTTTGGGCCAGGGGGGGCCTCTGGAAACACCATATATTTT	CASSFGPGGASGNTIYF	TRBD1	TRBJ1-3	TRBV11-2	NA
TGCGCCAGCAGCTTCAGGAGGGACGACGGTAGCCATGGCTACACCTTC	CASSFRRDDGSHGYTF	NA	TRBJ1-2	TRBV4-1	few
TGCGCCAGCAGTGAGTCGGGGGGGACTAGACGAATTTTGGATACGCAGTATTTT	CASSESGGTRRILDTQYF	TRBD2	TRBJ2-3	TRBV10-1	NA
TGTGCCAGCTCACCACGGGCCGTGGGAGGGCAAGAGACCCAGTACTTC	CASSPRAVGGQETQYF	TRBD2	TRBJ2-5	TRBV18	NA
TGTGCCAGCTCACGTGGGACGGGCAGGGGGTTGAACGAGCAGTACTTC	CASSRGTGRGLNEQYF	TRBD1	TRBJ2-7	TRBV18	NA
TGTGCCAGCAGTTTATCAGGGATGAACACTGAAGCTTTCTTT	CASSLSGMNTEAFF	NA	TRBJ1-1	TRBV27	NA
TGTGCCAGCACCCATCGACAGAACACTGAAGCTTTCTTT	CASTHRQNTEAFF	NA	TRBJ1-1	TRBV11-3	NA
TGTGCCAGCAGCGGCCTGACAGGGGGCTGGGATGGCTACACCTTC	CASSGLTGGWDGYTF	TRBD1	TRBJ1-2	TRBV5-6	once
TGTGCCAGCAGTTCAAACAGGGGTGAGCAGTTCTTC	CASSSNRGEQFF	TRBD1	TRBJ2-1	TRBV6-6	NA
TGTGCCAGCAGCTTCAGGGCCAATGAGCAGTTCTTC	CASSFRANEQFF	NA	TRBJ2-1	TRBV11-2	NA
TGTGCCAGCAGACCCTCGGGGCGCTCCTACAATGAGCAGTTCTTC	CASRPSGRSYNEQFF	NA	TRBJ2-1	TRBV7-2	NA
TGTGCCAGCAGCCCCGGGACCAATCTGCCCCAGCATTTT	CASSPGTNLPQHF	NA	TRBJ1-5	TRBV11-1	NA
TGTGCCAGCAGACCGACTAGCGGGAGGGCCCATCGCAATGAGCAGTTCTTC	CASRPTSGRAHRNEQFF	TRBD2	TRBJ2-1	TRBV11-2	NA
TGTGCCAGTAGTATGGACAGGGGACCTGGAAACACCATATATTTT	CASSMDRGPGNTIYF	TRBD1	TRBJ1-3	TRBV19	NA
TGTGCCAGCAGCTCAAAACTAGTGGGATTTACAGATGCGCAGTATTTT	CASSSKLVGFTDAQYF	NA	TRBJ2-3	TRBV7-2	NA
TGTGCCAGCAGTTTGGGGAGTGCCCTCCACTTT	CASSLGSALHF	NA	TRBJ1-6	TRBV28	few
TGTGCCAGCAGCGCGTTGGGGTATCGTCAGCCCCAGCATTTT	CASSALGYRQPQHF	NA	TRBJ1-5	TRBV9	NA
TGTGCCAGTAGTATAAGATATGGTGACGAATGGGAGGGCTACACCTTC	CASSIRYGDEWEGYTF	NA	TRBJ1-2	TRBV19	NA
TGTGCCAGCAGGCGACAGGGCAATCAGCCCCAGCATTTT	CASRRQGNQPQHF	NA	TRBJ1-5	TRBV28	NA
TGTGCCAGCAGCGTAGGCCCGGGACTAGCGGGAGGCGGTTCCTACGAGCAGTACTTC	CASSVGPGLAGGGSYEQYF	TRBD2	TRBJ2-7	TRBV9	NA
TGCGCCAGCAGCCAAGGTCCGACGGGAAACACCATATATTTT	CASSQGPTGNTIYF	NA	TRBJ1-3	TRBV4-3	few
TGTGCCAGCAGCTTAGAACCCAGGTACGAGCAGTACTTC	CASSLEPRYEQYF	NA	TRBJ2-7	TRBV7-2	few
TGTGCCAGCAGCTTCGATAGCGGGGGGAAGCAAGAGACCCAGTACTTC	CASSFDSGGKQETQYF	TRBD2	TRBJ2-5	TRBV11-2	NA
TGTGCCAGCAAGGTCCAGGGCCCGAACACTGAAGCTTTCTTT	CASKVQGPNTEAFF	NA	TRBJ1-1	TRBV6-5	NA
TGTGCCAGCAGCCGACGGGTCCCACAGCGGAACGAGCAGTACTTC	CASSRRVPQRNEQYF	NA	TRBJ2-7	TRBV5-8	NA
TGTGCCAGCAGTGAAGCAATCGTGGAGGATCAGCCCCAGCATTTT	CASSEAIVEDQPQHF	NA	TRBJ1-5	TRBV6-1	NA
TGTGCCAGCAGCGCACAGGGAGGCGGGGAGCTGTTTTTT	CASSAQGGGELFF	NA	TRBJ2-2	TRBV11-2	NA
TGTGCCAGCAGCTTAAAAGGGGTTGGATATAATTCACCCCTCCACTTT	CASSLKGVGYNSPLHF	NA	TRBJ1-6	TRBV11-2	NA